These T cell receptor beta chains were read from a single sample in a study of T cell responses to AZD1222 COVID-19 vaccine. TCRdb keeps only in-frame clones here, not all; method: immunoSEQ multiplex PCR. Among some 100,000 clones listed, about nine tenths were seen once. The sample consisted of peripheral blood, taken on day 0 of AZD1222 vaccination. The receptors derive from an adult in good health. The CDR3 runs from the conserved cysteine through the conserved F or W. A D gene is named only where the DNA matches it firmly. Clone size is shown for a subset of rows, as once, few, many or a class of expanded clone.

D gene | CDR3 length | J gene | clone size | V gene | CDR3 protein | CDR3 DNA
NA | 15 | TRBJ2-7 | NA | TRBV5-1 | CASSPDGLAGNEQYF | TGCGCCAGCAGCCCCGACGGGTTAGCAGGGAACGAGCAGTACTTC
NA | 14 | TRBJ2-5 | NA | TRBV27 | CASSSGPGGETQYF | TGTGCCAGCAGTTCAGGACCAGGGGGGGAGACCCAGTACTTC
NA | 12 | TRBJ2-7 | NA | TRBV6-2/TRBV6-3 | CASSQGSYEQYF | TGTGCCAGCAGTCAAGGCTCCTACGAGCAGTACTTC
NA | 16 | TRBJ2-3 | NA | TRBV18 | CASSPRQGIDTDTQYF | TGTGCCAGCTCACCAAGGCAGGGGATCGACACAGATACGCAGTATTTT
TRBD2 | 16 | TRBJ2-3 | NA | TRBV28 | CASRTPSGRPTDTQYF | TGTGCCAGCAGAACCCCTAGCGGGAGGCCCACCGATACGCAGTATTTT
NA | 16 | TRBJ2-7 | NA | TRBV3-1/TRBV3-2 | CASSQGPDREEDEQYF | TGTGCCAGCAGCCAAGGGCCCGACAGGGAGGAAGACGAGCAGTACTTC
TRBD1 | 14 | TRBJ1-1 | NA | TRBV6-5 | CASRRGGGVTEAFF | TGTGCCAGCAGGAGAGGAGGGGGCGTAACTGAAGCTTTCTTT
NA | 15 | TRBJ1-6 | NA | TRBV15 | CATSRDLPGDSPLHF | TGTGCCACCAGCAGAGATTTGCCAGGAGATTCACCCCTCCACTTT
NA | 13 | TRBJ1-1 | NA | TRBV27 | CASSPRGWTEAFF | TGTGCCAGCAGTCCCAGGGGCTGGACTGAAGCTTTCTTT
TRBD2 | 17 | TRBJ2-2 | NA | TRBV6-1 | CASSEGLAGSNTGELFF | TGTGCCAGCAGTGAGGGACTAGCGGGAAGTAACACCGGGGAGCTGTTTTTT
NA | 14 | TRBJ1-5 | NA | TRBV6-4 | CAITDRISNQPQHF | TGTGCCATTACAGACAGGATTAGCAATCAGCCCCAGCATTTT
TRBD2 | 17 | TRBJ2-2 | NA | TRBV28 | CASSSPGLAGRTGELFF | TGTGCCAGCAGTTCCCCGGGACTAGCGGGAAGGACCGGGGAGCTGTTTTTT
NA | 15 | TRBJ1-2 | few | TRBV3-1/TRBV3-2 | CASSNPGPEDYGYTF | TGTGCCAGCAGCAACCCGGGACCTGAGGACTATGGCTACACCTTC
NA | 15 | TRBJ1-2 | NA | TRBV23-1 | CASSQLDRPGYGYTF | TGCGCCAGCAGTCAACTGGACAGACCGGGGTATGGCTACACCTTC
TRBD2 | 17 | TRBJ2-2 | many | TRBV7-2 | CASSSKRASGNPGELFF | TGTGCCAGCAGCTCCAAGAGGGCTAGCGGGAACCCCGGGGAGCTGTTTTTT
NA | 15 | TRBJ1-6 | NA | TRBV6-1 | CASSEQGSYNSPLHF | TGTGCCAGCAGTGAACAGGGCTCCTATAATTCACCCCTCCACTTT
NA | 13 | TRBJ1-2 | NA | TRBV24-1 | CATRTGRTYGYTF | TGTGCCACCAGGACAGGCAGGACCTATGGCTACACCTTC
NA | 13 | TRBJ2-1 | NA | TRBV27 | CASSLGTYNEQFF | TGTGCCAGCAGTTTAGGGACTTACAATGAGCAGTTCTTC
TRBD1 | 13 | TRBJ1-2 | NA | TRBV28 | CASSAQTGDGYTF | TGTGCCAGCAGTGCCCAGACAGGGGACGGCTACACCTTC
TRBD2 | 13 | TRBJ2-3 | NA | TRBV12-3/TRBV12-4 | CASNGGGTDTQYF | TGTGCCAGCAACGGCGGGGGGACAGATACGCAGTATTTT
NA | 15 | TRBJ2-1 | NA | TRBV6-5 | CASTPDSASEDEQFF | TGTGCCAGCACTCCCGATTCGGCTAGCGAAGATGAGCAGTTCTTC
NA | 13 | TRBJ1-2 | NA | TRBV10-3 | CAISESRGGAGHF | TGTGCCATCAGTGAGTCGAGGGGGGGCGCGGGCCACTTC
NA | 13 | TRBJ1-3 | NA | TRBV9 | CASRGAAGNTIYF | TGTGCCAGCAGGGGGGCGGCTGGAAACACCATATATTTT
TRBD2 | 17 | TRBJ2-3 | NA | TRBV4-3 | CASSQAFSGGPTDTQYF | TGCGCCAGCAGCCAAGCCTTTAGCGGGGGACCCACAGATACGCAGTATTTT
TRBD1 | 14 | TRBJ2-7 | NA | TRBV5-1 | CASSLADRGDEQYF | TGCGCCAGCAGCTTGGCGGACAGGGGGGACGAGCAGTACTTC
NA | 13 | TRBJ1-5 | few | TRBV19 | CASSMFRNQPQHF | TGTGCCAGTAGTATGTTCCGCAATCAGCCCCAGCATTTT
NA | 16 | TRBJ2-1 | NA | TRBV27 | CASSLYPEEGANEQFF | TGTGCCAGCAGTCTATATCCCGAGGAAGGGGCCAATGAGCAGTTCTTC
NA | 14 | TRBJ2-3 | NA | TRBV18 | CASSPGSGPDTQYF | TGTGCCAGCTCACCAGGTTCGGGCCCGGATACGCAGTATTTT
NA | 14 | TRBJ2-7 | NA | TRBV7-2 | CASSSPRASYEQYF | TGTGCCAGCAGTTCCCCCCGGGCCTCCTACGAGCAGTACTTC
NA | 15 | TRBJ2-7 | NA | TRBV4-3 | CASSQDSSDSYEQYF | TGCGCCAGCAGCCAAGATTCGTCAGACTCCTACGAGCAGTACTTC
TRBD1 | 17 | TRBJ1-2 | NA | TRBV18 | CASSPAGTGAGNYGYTF | TGTGCCAGCTCACCGGCCGGGACAGGGGCTGGGAACTATGGCTACACCTTC
NA | 12 | TRBJ1-2 | NA | TRBV27 | CASSARFYGYTF | TGTGCCAGCAGTGCCAGGTTCTATGGCTACACCTTC
NA | 15 | TRBJ2-7 | many | TRBV28 | CASSSDQGMGREQYF | TGTGCCAGCAGTTCCGATCAGGGGATGGGTCGAGAGCAGTACTTC
NA | 11 | TRBJ1-2 | NA | TRBV30 | CAWSAQWGYTF | TGTGCCTGGAGTGCCCAGTGGGGCTACACCTTC
NA | 10 | TRBJ2-7 | few | TRBV2 | CASSESYPHF | TGTGCCAGCAGTGAATCTTACCCTCACTTC
NA | 13 | TRBJ1-3 | NA | TRBV19 | CASSSGVGNTIYF | TGTGCCAGTAGTTCAGGCGTCGGAAACACCATATATTTT
NA | 16 | TRBJ2-2 | few | TRBV5-4 | CASTRGAGSNTGELFF | TGTGCCAGCACCCGGGGGGCAGGGAGTAACACCGGGGAGCTGTTTTTT
NA | 13 | TRBJ1-2 | NA | TRBV27 | CASSSGQNYGYTF | TGTGCCAGCAGTTCTGGACAGAACTATGGCTACACCTTC
TRBD2 | 17 | TRBJ2-5 | NA | TRBV7-2 | CASSLVSGGDPQKTQYF | TGTGCCAGCAGCTTAGTGAGCGGGGGGGATCCCCAGAAGACCCAGTACTTC
TRBD1 | 20 | TRBJ2-6 | NA | TRBV28 | CASRDRARDRRDSGANVLTF | TGTGCCAGCAGAGACCGGGCCCGGGACAGGAGAGACTCTGGGGCCAACGTCCTGACTTTC
TRBD1 | 15 | TRBJ1-1 | NA | TRBV6-5 | CASSSRQGGTTEAFF | TGTGCCAGCAGTTCCCGACAGGGTGGGACCACTGAAGCTTTCTTT
NA | 13 | TRBJ1-3 | NA | TRBV5-1 | CASSSPGANTIYF | TGCGCCAGCAGCTCACCGGGGGCAAACACCATATATTTT
TRBD2 | 16 | TRBJ2-3 | NA | TRBV30 | CAWSLTLLAGTDTQYF | TGTGCCTGGAGCCTGACTCTTCTAGCGGGGACAGATACGCAGTATTTT
TRBD1 | 12 | TRBJ1-2 | NA | TRBV6-5 | CASTQGASGYTF | TGTGCCAGCACACAGGGGGCGTCCGGCTACACCTTC
NA | 14 | TRBJ1-1 | few | TRBV10-1 | CASSEDVGNTEAFF | TGCGCCAGCAGTGAGGATGTGGGGAACACTGAAGCTTTCTTT
NA | 14 | TRBJ1-1 | NA | TRBV29-1 | CSVEDTASNTEAFF | TGCAGCGTTGAAGATACGGCTTCGAACACTGAAGCTTTCTTT
NA | 13 | TRBJ1-5 | NA | TRBV6-1 | CASGKGRGQPQHF | TGTGCCAGCGGGAAAGGTCGGGGTCAGCCCCAGCATTTT